This TCR delta chain was retrieved from a study of delta chains in infants with herpesvirus infections (dated by TCRdb to the early 2020s). The study in broad terms: To characterize gammadelta T cell responses to primary cytomegalovirus (CMV) infection, researchers prospectively followed a birth cohort of Ugandan infants starting at birth. From PBMC, gammadelta TCRs were sequenced for 18 CMV-infected infants (one congenitally infected) and fewer than 10 CMV-uninfected infants who had sufficient sample available. Infant blood samples were grouped into approximate age categories of 1.5, 4, 8 and 12 months. The study searched for a public fetal Vdelta1/Vgamma8 gammadelta TCR clonotype in infants who acquired CMV infection after birth. Previously published Belgian fetal and cord blood gammadelta TCR data were included only for comparison and were not generated in this cohort. Overall study outcomes, separate from this receptor: Public-clonotype frequency among Vdelta1 cells appeared to be inversely correlated with age at infection and was observed to decay rapidly, seemingly without persisting beyond two to three months. The public Vdelta1 clonotype was detected in about 20% of the 18 CMV-infected infants, namely three infected postnatally before 120 days of age and the congenitally infected infant. Detection of the public clonotype was limited to the first time point after infection, and the public clonotype was not found in uninfected infants or in infants infected after 120 days. Presence of the public clonotype at levels below the detection limit might still occur in CMV-uninfected infants. The authors noted a small sample size and no race- or environment-matched controls, since nearly all Ugandans acquire CMV before adulthood.

Library construction relied on RT-PCR. To generate TCR cDNA, PBMC RNA underwent reverse transcription with SuperScript II using gamma-chain- and delta-chain-specific primers. Purification of cDNA was performed with AMPure XP beads, after which the cDNA was amplified and indexed with Illumina adapters by means of the Nextera XT Index Kit. Sequencing of gammadelta TCR libraries was carried out on an Illumina MiSeq using a V2 300-cycle kit. Turning to the authors' computational methods: Using MiXCR v2.1.12, CDR3 sequences were assembled, and reads were mapped onto D, J and V genes obtained from GenBank. VDJtools v1.2.1 was used to carry out repertoire analyses of the CDR3 clonotypes. TCRdb reprocessed the public data with the CATT caller; entries with the same nucleotide sequence were combined afterwards. TCRdb's processing, not the authors' own work, is the source of the V and J calls. This sample lists over 1,000 delta-chain clones; 7.5% to 9% were detected once. The top ten hold roughly 7% of the sample.

V is cut back by 5 bases and J by 0 bases, with 21 bases in the junction unmatched. From a lookup of the germline V gene, CDR1 and CDR2 are GEAIGNYY and EKD. There are 20 amino acids in the CDR3, from cysteine to phenylalanine inclusive. Of the read, only the CDR3 DNA is kept; its 60 bases are in frame from base 1. Pregnant women receiving prenatal care in Kampala, Uganda, were recruited, and the infants of these women were enrolled, with documentation of maternal HIV status required. Home visits to families took place weekly, and collection of infant clinical information, oral swabs and peripheral blood began at 6 weeks of age and was repeated every 4 months after that. Blood was drawn into heparin tubes, and PBMC were isolated via Ficoll-Paque density gradient centrifugation and then cryopreserved. This clone is classified as large (0.1 to 1%). It lacks a known antigen. Within one base of it there is no much larger clone, and no base qualities were kept.

The sequence was collected from a human donor who was a Ugandan infant, either HIV-exposed or HIV-unexposed (not recorded which). The sequence links TRDV2 to TRDJ1; 9 bases in the junction line up with TRDD3. The sequenced sample was peripheral blood, obtained at time point 2 of longitudinal follow-up. The CDR3 has the sequence CACAFLLGGYQGGDTDKLIF. The bases are TGTGCCTGTGCCTTCCTTCTTGGGGGATATCAAGGAGGGGACACCGATAAACTCATCTTT.